One sample yielded the 3 T cell receptor beta chains listed below, sequenced in a study of shared clonotypes between healthy human individuals. Some clones are missing from TCRdb's copy, which holds only in-frame ones; the method was immunoSEQ multiplex PCR. The repertoire holds around 1.5 million clones, with under 99% as singletons. Sequenced sample: naive CD4+ T cells sorted from blood. Sample subset: CD45RA+ positively selected. Receptors originate from a man aged 25-40 years in good health.

The chain carries TRBV28 and TRBJ2-5; 10 bases fit TRBD2. V shed 2 bases and J 5 bases; nucleotides not matched to a gene: 5. The germline CDR1 and CDR2 sequences are MDHEN and SYDVKM. CDR3 length: 15 amino acids. CDR3 region: CASSLLAGDMETQYF. As DNA, the CDR3 is TGTGCCAGCAGTTTACTAGCGGGAGACATGGAGACCCAGTACTTC.

The V gene is TRBV1, the J gene TRBJ1-4; the DNA was not compared with TRBD1, the D call given in the table. TRBV1 is deemed a pseudogene. The CDR3 is 16 residues long. CDR3 loop: CTSSQDWAGLGEKLFF. In DNA form, the CDR3 reads TGCACCAGCAGCCAAGATTGGGCAGGGCTAGGTGAAAAACTGTTTTTT.

This rearrangement joins TRBV9 to TRBJ2-2, with 11 positions matching TRBD2. V lost 0 bases to trimming and J lost 1 base; unmatched junction nucleotides: 2. CDR1 SGDLS and CDR2 YYNGEE come from the germline V gene. The CDR3 is 17 amino acids. The CDR3 protein is CASSVGSGRVNTGELFF. In DNA, the CDR3 is TGTGCCAGCAGCGTAGGTAGCGGGAGGGTGAACACCGGGGAGCTGTTTTTT.